Following are 20 T cell receptor beta chains from one sample sequenced in a study of CD8+ T cells in alopecia areata. Extracted RNA was reverse transcribed, and the resulting cDNA served as sequencing template. TCRdb's copy holds only in-frame clones and misses some; the assay was immunoSEQ multiplex PCR. The sample has about 140,000 clones; roughly half are singletons. The specimen comprised CD4+ T cells sorted from blood, sampled at week 0. All receptors come from a human donor with alopecia areata.

This chain uses TRBV2 with TRBJ2-5, with D perhaps matching TRBD1 (6 bases). Germline CDR1 is SNHLY and CDR2 is FYNNEI. The CDR3 runs to 12 residues. Trimming removed 6 bases at V and 5 bases at J, with 10 bases between. This chain's CDR3 is CASSPGVETQYF. In DNA form, the CDR3 reads TGTGCCAGCAGCCCAGGGGTTGAGACCCAGTACTTC.

The chain combines TRBV7-2 with TRBJ2-7; TRBD2 matches 12 bases. The CDR3 loop spans 15 amino acids. After removal of 5 bases from V and 3 bases from J, the junction contained 5 bases not matched to a gene. Per germline, CDR1 SGHTA and CDR2 FQGNSA. Here the CDR3 reads CASSPPGLAGYEQYF. CDR3 in DNA: TGTGCCAGCAGCCCTCCGGGACTAGCGGGCTACGAGCAGTACTTC.

The chain couples TRBV13 to TRBJ2-7; D is unresolved. Trimming took off 2 bases at V and 6 bases at J, with 8 bases between the two ends. CDR3 length: 12 amino acids. Germline CDR1 is PRHDT and CDR2 is FYEKMQ (reference sequence). The CDR3 spells CASSLSTGEQYF. The CDR3 nucleotides read TGTGCCAGCAGCTTATCAACGGGCGAGCAGTACTTC.

The genes are TRBV19 and TRBJ2-5; tentatively, D is TRBD1 or TRBD2 (5 bases each). V lost 4 bases, J lost 5 bases, and 17 bases lay in between. Germline CDR1 and CDR2: LNHDA and SQIVND (reference sequence). The CDR3 extends over 15 amino acids. The CDR3: CASSTPRAAGETQYF. CDR3 bases: TGTGCCAGTAGTACCCCCAGAGCGGCAGGGGAGACCCAGTACTTC.

J is TRBJ2-1 and V is TRBV25-1; D perhaps matches TRBD2 (6 bases). The CDR3 runs to 16 residues. The V and J ends lost 4 bases and 0 bases respectively, with 13 bases between them. CDR1 and CDR2 (germline): MGHDK, SYGVNS. The CDR3 DNA sequence: TGTGCCAGCAGTGCCAGGCGGGGCGACTCCTACAATGAGCAGTTCTTC. This sequence encodes CASSARRGDSYNEQFF.

The chain couples TRBV9 to TRBJ1-1; D unresolved. Trimming took 4 bases from V and 6 from J, leaving 19 bases between them. Germline CDR1 SGDLS, CDR2 YYNGEE. This CDR3 has 15 residues. CDR3 region: CASSSRSGVTPEAFF. In nucleotides, the CDR3 is TGTGCCAGCAGCAGTCGCTCGGGAGTTACGCCTGAAGCTTTCTTT.

This clone was seen more than once but under ten times. This chain connects TRBV19 to TRBJ2-7; 8 bases fit TRBD2. Trimming at V came to 4 bases and at J to 3 bases, leaving 2 bases not matched to a gene. CDR1 and CDR2 (germline): LNHDA, SQIVND (reference sequence). The CDR3 covers 13 residues. The CDR3 region has the DNA TGTGCCAGTAGTAATAGCGGGAACTACGAGCAGTACTTC. This sequence encodes CASSNSGNYEQYF.

The genes are TRBV14 and TRBJ2-7; D may be TRBD1 (5 bases). The CDR3 extends over 15 amino acids. From germline, CDR1 is SGHDN and CDR2 FVKESK. With 6 bases removed from V and 0 bases from J, the gap between germline ends came to 15 bases. The CDR3 bases are TGTGCCAGCAGTCTTAGGGTAGGGGTCTCCTACGAGCAGTACTTC. It codes for CASSLRVGVSYEQYF.

This clone was seen a handful of times. The chain recombines TRBV9 with TRBJ1-1, with no clear D. There are 16 residues in the CDR3. Trimming took off 1 base at V and 5 bases at J, with 18 bases between the two ends. Germline V gene data show CDR1 as SGDLS and CDR2 as YYNGEE. CDR3: CASSVRATGAETEAFF. DNA of the CDR3: TGTGCCAGCAGCGTAAGGGCGACGGGAGCGGAGACTGAAGCTTTCTTT.

This clone appeared a few times. This chain connects TRBV7-2 to TRBJ2-7; 8 bases align to TRBD1. The CDR3 extends over 14 amino acids. Germline CDR1 reads SGHTA; CDR2 reads FQGNSA. After removal of 2 bases from V and 7 bases from J, the junction contained 7 bases not matched to a gene. CDR3 sequence (DNA): TGTGCCAGCAGCTTAATTCGACAGGGGAATGAGCAGTACTTC. This sequence encodes CASSLIRQGNEQYF. The full variable domain, rest sourced from reference TRBV7-2 and TRBJ2-7, is GAGVSQSPSNKVTEKGKDVELRCDPISGHTALYWYRQSLGQGLEFLIYFQGNSAPDKSGLPSDRFSAERTGGSVSTLTIQRTQQEDSAVYLCASSLIRQGNEQYFGPGTRLTVT.

As DNA, the CDR3 is TGTGCCAGCAGTGTAGCGGGAGTTGTCCACGAGCAGTACTTC. The encoded protein is CASSVAGVVHEQYF. The chain uses TRBV6-5 and TRBJ2-7; TRBD2 agrees at 9 bases. There are 14 residues in the CDR3. Germline CDR1 and CDR2: MNHEY and SVGAGI. With V trimmed by 5 bases and J by 5 bases, 7 bases remained unmatched.

Only a few counts were recorded for this clone. The chain joins TRBV7-9 to TRBJ2-1, with 7 bases that match TRBD2. In germline, CDR1 is SEHNR, CDR2 FQNEAQ (reference sequence). The CDR3 spans 14 residues. Losses at the gene ends were 5 bases for V and 2 bases for J; bases not matched to a gene: 3. CDR3 DNA sequence: TGTGCCAGCAGCCGCGGGAGTCCCTACAATGAGCAGTTCTTC. Protein sequence: CASSRGSPYNEQFF.

The chain joins TRBV29-1 to TRBJ2-1; 10 positions match TRBD2. CDR3 size: 15 residues. Germline lookup yields CDR1 SQVTM and CDR2 ANQGSEA. CDR3: CSFRGLASSYNEQFF. The CDR3 DNA follows: TGCAGTTTCCGGGGACTAGCGTCGTCCTACAATGAGCAGTTCTTC.

The chain couples TRBV2 to TRBJ2-7; 7 positions match TRBD1. CDR3 size: 12 residues. CDR1 is SNHLY, CDR2 FYNNEI, per germline. V gave up 7 bases and J gave up 6 bases; unmatched junction bases: 6. CDR3 loop: CASTRTGSEQYF. The CDR3 DNA reads as TGTGCCAGCACTAGGACAGGATCCGAGCAGTACTTC.

V gene TRBV5-4 combines with J gene TRBJ2-3, with D unclear. Germline CDR1 SGHNT, CDR2 YYREEE (reference sequence). V was cut by 0 bases and J by 4 bases, with 6 bases left in between. The CDR3 is 13 amino acids. The CDR3 loop reads CASSLADPDTQYF. The CDR3 nucleotides are TGTGCCAGCAGCTTGGCCGATCCAGATACGCAGTATTTT.

The genes are TRBV29-1 and TRBJ2-4; 9 bases align to TRBD2. Trimming cost V 3 bases and J 6 bases; bases outside gene matches: 6. This CDR3 is 14 amino acids long. CDR1 and CDR2 from the germline V gene are SQVTM and ANQGSEA. In DNA, the CDR3 is TGCAGCGTTGAGAAAGCGGGAGGACTAAACATTCAGTACTTC. This codes for CSVEKAGGLNIQYF.

V gene TRBV5-1 combines with J gene TRBJ1-2, with D uncertain. The germline V gene has CDR1 SGHRS and CDR2 YFSETQ. Deletions cut 0 bases from V and 2 bases from J, with 8 bases between. This CDR3 contains 14 residues. DNA for the CDR3: TGCGCCAGCAGCTTGGCCCCGGGCAACTATGGCTACACCTTC. It specifies CASSLAPGNYGYTF.

J is TRBJ2-3 and V is TRBV29-1; D ambiguous. Trimming cost V 5 bases and J 2 bases, with 8 bases left between them. The CDR3 is made up of 12 amino acids. Germline V gives CDR1 SQVTM, CDR2 ANQGSEA. Here the CDR3 reads CSVQVITDTQYF. The CDR3 region has the DNA TGCAGCGTTCAGGTTATCACAGATACGCAGTATTTT.

The chain uses TRBV7-2 and TRBJ2-3; D not resolved. The CDR3 loop spans 13 amino acids. Germline CDR1 and CDR2: SGHTA and FQGNSA. V dropped 2 bases and J dropped 3 bases, with 6 bases sitting between them. The CDR3 spells CASSLWETDTQYF. CDR3 bases: TGTGCCAGCAGCTTATGGGAAACAGATACGCAGTATTTT.

Comments on this clone: Other DNA sequences from this sample encode an identical CDR3 as well. The chain recombines TRBV30 with TRBJ2-7; TRBD1 or TRBD2 may be the D gene (5 bases each). Germline CDR1 and CDR2: GTSNPN and SVGIG (reference sequence). Trimming removed 1 base at V and 5 bases at J, with 9 bases between. The length of the CDR3 is 12 residues. This CDR3 reads CAWSDRGDEQYF. The DNA for the CDR3 is TGTGCCTGGAGTGACCGGGGCGACGAGCAGTACTTC.